Listed below are T cell receptor beta chains from one sample, sequenced in a study of PD-1 blockade in classical Hodgkin lymphoma. Using immunoSEQ multiplex PCR, the repertoire was profiled, and TCRdb retains in-frame clones only, with some absent. This sample yields approximately 44,000 clones, of which around two thirds are seen a single time; 2.5% to 3.5% belongs to the top ten. Sequences were derived from peripheral blood mononuclear cells (PBMCs), sampled at baseline. Receptors were obtained from a human donor with classical Hodgkin lymphoma. Both conserved end residues are part of each CDR3.

>TRBV5-6
CASSWEGGNTGELFF
>TRBV28
CASSSRDREEVSVGNTIYF
>TRBV5-1
CASSLYPGSGTEAFF
>TRBV28
CASSFVAGTDTQYF
>TRBV27
CASNSERSYNEQFF
>TRBV9
CASSVGASGSTDTQYF
>TRBV29-1
CSVGGAGQPKDTQYF
>TRBV19
CASNRGINEQFF
>TRBV25-1
CASSDENRDRGSYEQYF
>TRBV9
CASSLGQGATGYYGYTF
>TRBV18
CASSPRGDEQYF
>TRBV14
CASSQDASGRDEQYF
>TRBV7-9
CASSSRDRPYTDTQYF
>TRBV25-1
CASSPRRGKGAGTGELFF
>TRBV27
CASSNRQGRSSYTF
>TRBV7-3
CASSLTAGFGEPQHF
>TRBV28
CASSLVIAGGIGYEQYF
>TRBV5-4
CASSSRTGGGLLSSYEQYF
>TRBV7-2
CASSPRTGRLGSPLHF
>TRBV30
CAWSISRLTGNTIYF
>TRBV4-2
CASSHQEGGLGGYTF
>TRBV13
CASTLQREQETQYF
>TRBV9
CASSVAAGAVTDTQYF
>TRBV5-4
CASSPGGYNEQFF
>TRBV6-5
CASSYPDRVGYTF
>TRBV7-2
CASRQSPWSEQYF
>TRBV2
CASRAGNQPQHF
>TRBV27
CASSLYSGAGNEQFF
>TRBV5-6
CASSLVRGKRGTEAFF
>TRBV27
CASSLDRGNYGYTF
>TRBV4-1
CASSQAPQGGFYEQYF
>TRBV28
CASSLLLATEQETQYF
>TRBV4-2
CASSKRREEGGGEQFF
>TRBV4-3
CASSQEAGVNTEAFF
>TRBV5-4
CASSLDRETQYF
>TRBV7-9
CASSSEVYEQYF
>TRBV27
CASTLTQTRYNEQFF
>TRBV6-5
CASSYSGNQFRYGYTF
>TRBV5-1
CASSLGDRSANTGELFF
>TRBV13
CASSFNLAENNEQFF
>TRBV25-1
CASSYGMNTGELFF
>TRBV19
CASSALGQGHYGNQPQHF
>TRBV6-5
CASSYGMGTPQHF
>TRBV10-3
CAISESAGGRTGELFF
>TRBV5-1
CASSSTTLNNEQFF
>TRBV7-9
CASSLNEEPQHF
>TRBV5-4
CASSFGDSYEQYF
>TRBV5-6
CASSLRTGGAFDEQFF
>TRBV27
CASSSLGSGNTIYF
>TRBV9
CASSVEAERGYYNEQFF
>TRBV27
CASSWGPGTGLFYLYGYTF
>TRBV15
CATSRVKRQGFFGANVLTF